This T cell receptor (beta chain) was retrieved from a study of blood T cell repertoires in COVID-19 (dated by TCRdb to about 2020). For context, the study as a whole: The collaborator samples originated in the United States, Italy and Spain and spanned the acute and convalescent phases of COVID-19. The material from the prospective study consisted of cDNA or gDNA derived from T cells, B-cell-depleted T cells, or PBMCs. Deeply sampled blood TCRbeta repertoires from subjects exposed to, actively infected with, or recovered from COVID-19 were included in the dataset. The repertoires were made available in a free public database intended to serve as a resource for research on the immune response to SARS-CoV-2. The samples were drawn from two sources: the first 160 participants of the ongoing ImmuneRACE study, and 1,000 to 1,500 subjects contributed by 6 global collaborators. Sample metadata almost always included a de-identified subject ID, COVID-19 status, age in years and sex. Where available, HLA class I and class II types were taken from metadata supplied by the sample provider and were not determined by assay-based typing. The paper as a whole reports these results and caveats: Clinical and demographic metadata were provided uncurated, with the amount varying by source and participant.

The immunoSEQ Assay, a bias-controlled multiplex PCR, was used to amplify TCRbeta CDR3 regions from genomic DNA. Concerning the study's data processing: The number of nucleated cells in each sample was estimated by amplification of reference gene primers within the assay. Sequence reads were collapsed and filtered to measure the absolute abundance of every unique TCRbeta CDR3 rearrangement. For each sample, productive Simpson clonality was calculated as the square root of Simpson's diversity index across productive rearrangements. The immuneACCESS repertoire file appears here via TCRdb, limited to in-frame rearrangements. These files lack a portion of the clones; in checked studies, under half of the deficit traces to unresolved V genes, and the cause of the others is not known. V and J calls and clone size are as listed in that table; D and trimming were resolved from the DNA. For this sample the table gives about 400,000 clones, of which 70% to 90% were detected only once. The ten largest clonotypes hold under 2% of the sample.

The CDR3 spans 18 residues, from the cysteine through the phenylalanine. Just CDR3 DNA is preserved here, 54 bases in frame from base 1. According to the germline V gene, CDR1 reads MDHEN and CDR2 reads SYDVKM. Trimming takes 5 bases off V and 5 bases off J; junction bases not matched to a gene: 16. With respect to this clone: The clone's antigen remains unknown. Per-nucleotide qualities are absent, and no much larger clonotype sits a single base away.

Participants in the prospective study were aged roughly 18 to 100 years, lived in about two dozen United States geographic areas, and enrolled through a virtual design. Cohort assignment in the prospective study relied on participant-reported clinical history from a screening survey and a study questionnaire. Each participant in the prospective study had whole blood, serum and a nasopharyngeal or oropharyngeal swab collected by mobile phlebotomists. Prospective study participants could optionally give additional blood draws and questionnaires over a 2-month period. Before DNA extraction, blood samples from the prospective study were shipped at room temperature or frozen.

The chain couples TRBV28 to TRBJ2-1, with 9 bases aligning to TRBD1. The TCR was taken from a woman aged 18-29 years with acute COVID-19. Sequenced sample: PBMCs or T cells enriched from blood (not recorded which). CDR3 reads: CASSDWETGGVRNNEQFF. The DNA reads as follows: TGTGCCAGCAGTGATTGGGAAACAGGGGGCGTTAGGAACAATGAGCAGTTCTTC.